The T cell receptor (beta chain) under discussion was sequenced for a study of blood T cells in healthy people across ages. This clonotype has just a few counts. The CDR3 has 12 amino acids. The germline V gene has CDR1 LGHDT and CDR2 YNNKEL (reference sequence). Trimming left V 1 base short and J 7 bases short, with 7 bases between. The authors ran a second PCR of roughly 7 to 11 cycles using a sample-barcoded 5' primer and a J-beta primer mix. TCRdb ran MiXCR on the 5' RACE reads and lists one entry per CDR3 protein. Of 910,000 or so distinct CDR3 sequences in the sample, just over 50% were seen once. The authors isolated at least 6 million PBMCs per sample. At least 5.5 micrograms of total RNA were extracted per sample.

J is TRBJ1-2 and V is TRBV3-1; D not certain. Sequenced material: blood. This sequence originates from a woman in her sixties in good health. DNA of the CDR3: TGTGCCAGCAGCCAAGCTGGGTCTGGCTACACCTTC. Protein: CASSQAGSGYTF.